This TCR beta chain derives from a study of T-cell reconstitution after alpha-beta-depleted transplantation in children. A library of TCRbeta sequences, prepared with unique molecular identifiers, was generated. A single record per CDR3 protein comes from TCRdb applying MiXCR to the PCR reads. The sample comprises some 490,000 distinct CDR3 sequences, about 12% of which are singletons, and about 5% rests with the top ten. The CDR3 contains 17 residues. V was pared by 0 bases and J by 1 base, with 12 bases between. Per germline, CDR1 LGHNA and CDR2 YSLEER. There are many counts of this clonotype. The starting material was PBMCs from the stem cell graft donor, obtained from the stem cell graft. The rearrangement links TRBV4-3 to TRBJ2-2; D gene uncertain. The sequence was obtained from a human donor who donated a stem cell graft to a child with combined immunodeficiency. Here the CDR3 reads CASSQDFKTENTGELFF. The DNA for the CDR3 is TGCGCCAGCAGCCAAGATTTTAAGACGGAGAACACCGGGGAGCTGTTTTTT.